This is a list of T cell receptor beta chains from one sample in a study of T cells and Merkel cell carcinoma outcomes. Using immunoSEQ multiplex PCR, the repertoire was profiled, and TCRdb retains in-frame clones only, with some absent. Among 12,000 to 15,000 clones, approximately 92% were seen once, and the ten largest hold 1.5% to 2.5%. What was sequenced was tumor tissue from Merkel cell carcinoma. Receptors were obtained from a human donor with Merkel cell carcinoma. Both conserved end residues are trimmed from each CDR3. Fields, in order: CDR3 protein, J gene, CDR3 length, V gene, D gene. A D gene is named only where the DNA matches it firmly.

cdr3_aa: ASKRTLTYEQY
j_call: TRBJ2-7
cdr3_length: 11
v_call: TRBV2
d_call: NA

cdr3_aa: ASSASGTHSYGYT
j_call: TRBJ1-2
cdr3_length: 13
v_call: TRBV9
d_call: NA

cdr3_aa: ASGLVWGGLQETQY
j_call: TRBJ2-5
cdr3_length: 14
v_call: TRBV12-5
d_call: NA

cdr3_aa: ASSRLAGEETQY
j_call: TRBJ2-5
cdr3_length: 12
v_call: TRBV19
d_call: TRBD2

cdr3_aa: ASSLQEDPRGEQY
j_call: TRBJ2-7
cdr3_length: 13
v_call: TRBV5-1
d_call: NA

cdr3_aa: SVGDRQNTEAF
j_call: TRBJ1-1
cdr3_length: 11
v_call: TRBV29-1
d_call: TRBD1

cdr3_aa: ASSLDGVWDEQF
j_call: TRBJ2-1
cdr3_length: 12
v_call: TRBV5-1
d_call: NA

cdr3_aa: ASSPSGGGYTDTQY
j_call: TRBJ2-3
cdr3_length: 14
v_call: TRBV18
d_call: NA

cdr3_aa: ASSYRGGEQY
j_call: TRBJ2-7
cdr3_length: 10
v_call: TRBV6-5
d_call: NA

cdr3_aa: ASRPGTGEPYGYT
j_call: TRBJ1-2
cdr3_length: 13
v_call: TRBV28
d_call: TRBD1

cdr3_aa: AWSGTGTDTQY
j_call: TRBJ2-3
cdr3_length: 11
v_call: TRBV30
d_call: NA

cdr3_aa: ASRYRGRGNQPQH
j_call: TRBJ1-5
cdr3_length: 13
v_call: TRBV28
d_call: TRBD1

cdr3_aa: ASSPPGDEKLF
j_call: TRBJ1-4
cdr3_length: 11
v_call: TRBV18
d_call: NA

cdr3_aa: ATTGVGTEAF
j_call: TRBJ1-1
cdr3_length: 10
v_call: TRBV2
d_call: TRBD1

cdr3_aa: ASSLDSGYQPQH
j_call: TRBJ1-5
cdr3_length: 12
v_call: TRBV7-2
d_call: NA

cdr3_aa: ASGLPVGTSDTQY
j_call: TRBJ2-3
cdr3_length: 13
v_call: TRBV12-5
d_call: TRBD2

cdr3_aa: ASSLLGSSTDTQY
j_call: TRBJ2-3
cdr3_length: 13
v_call: TRBV9
d_call: NA

cdr3_aa: ASSLASGRGETQY
j_call: TRBJ2-5
cdr3_length: 13
v_call: TRBV7-2
d_call: TRBD2

cdr3_aa: ASSLLGLSHRSDEKLF
j_call: TRBJ1-4
cdr3_length: 16
v_call: TRBV28
d_call: NA

cdr3_aa: ASGDGNTEAF
j_call: TRBJ1-1
cdr3_length: 10
v_call: TRBV14
d_call: NA

cdr3_aa: ASSLASTDTQY
j_call: TRBJ2-3
cdr3_length: 11
v_call: TRBV7-9
d_call: NA

cdr3_aa: ASSHKNEVRNYGYT
j_call: TRBJ1-2
cdr3_length: 14
v_call: TRBV4-3
d_call: NA

cdr3_aa: ASSTGPYYEQY
j_call: TRBJ2-7
cdr3_length: 11
v_call: TRBV2
d_call: NA

cdr3_aa: ASSKRDKADTQY
j_call: TRBJ2-3
cdr3_length: 12
v_call: TRBV19
d_call: NA

cdr3_aa: ASSVHGGNVYEQY
j_call: TRBJ2-7
cdr3_length: 13
v_call: TRBV25-1
d_call: TRBD2

cdr3_aa: ASSLDEGGHGELF
j_call: TRBJ2-2
cdr3_length: 13
v_call: TRBV7-2
d_call: NA

cdr3_aa: AWSVLGRDWQPQH
j_call: TRBJ1-5
cdr3_length: 13
v_call: TRBV30
d_call: NA

cdr3_aa: ASNSYRDTYEQY
j_call: TRBJ2-7
cdr3_length: 12
v_call: TRBV11-2
d_call: NA

cdr3_aa: SVEGGATDTQY
j_call: TRBJ2-3
cdr3_length: 11
v_call: TRBV29-1
d_call: NA

cdr3_aa: SVATGTGAGGYT
j_call: TRBJ1-2
cdr3_length: 12
v_call: TRBV29-1
d_call: TRBD1

cdr3_aa: ASSINVANEQF
j_call: TRBJ2-1
cdr3_length: 11
v_call: TRBV19
d_call: NA

cdr3_aa: ASAVGSGNTIY
j_call: TRBJ1-3
cdr3_length: 11
v_call: TRBV5-1
d_call: NA

cdr3_aa: ASSFRGTEAF
j_call: TRBJ1-1
cdr3_length: 10
v_call: TRBV28
d_call: NA

cdr3_aa: ATSRDRNSYEQY
j_call: TRBJ2-7
cdr3_length: 12
v_call: TRBV15
d_call: NA

cdr3_aa: ASSLRQEAF
j_call: TRBJ1-1
cdr3_length: 9
v_call: TRBV18
d_call: NA

cdr3_aa: ASSLNGDYEQY
j_call: TRBJ2-7
cdr3_length: 11
v_call: TRBV4-2
d_call: NA

cdr3_aa: AWRGGSNQPQY
j_call: NA
cdr3_length: 11
v_call: TRBV30
d_call: NA

cdr3_aa: ASSLKTSGNNEQF
j_call: TRBJ2-1
cdr3_length: 13
v_call: TRBV5-1
d_call: TRBD2

cdr3_aa: ATLSGTTFWAF
j_call: TRBJ1-1
cdr3_length: 11
v_call: TRBV28
d_call: NA

cdr3_aa: ASSRRTGAPYNEQF
j_call: TRBJ2-1
cdr3_length: 14
v_call: TRBV19
d_call: TRBD1

cdr3_aa: ASSLAGANVLT
j_call: TRBJ2-6
cdr3_length: 11
v_call: TRBV7-2
d_call: NA

cdr3_aa: ASSMSGGGNEKLF
j_call: TRBJ1-4
cdr3_length: 13
v_call: TRBV7-2
d_call: TRBD1

cdr3_aa: ASSPTVQETQY
j_call: TRBJ2-5
cdr3_length: 11
v_call: TRBV18
d_call: NA

cdr3_aa: ASSPGGEWPQH
j_call: TRBJ1-5
cdr3_length: 11
v_call: TRBV18
d_call: NA

cdr3_aa: ASSETTGGRGANVLT
j_call: TRBJ2-6
cdr3_length: 15
v_call: TRBV9
d_call: NA

cdr3_aa: SVEGWQETQY
j_call: TRBJ2-5
cdr3_length: 10
v_call: TRBV29-1
d_call: NA

cdr3_aa: ASSFSPQETQY
j_call: TRBJ2-5
cdr3_length: 11
v_call: TRBV5-1
d_call: NA

cdr3_aa: AISGTGSDEQY
j_call: TRBJ2-7
cdr3_length: 11
v_call: TRBV10-3
d_call: TRBD1

cdr3_aa: ASSHDRVGYKQY
j_call: TRBJ2-7
cdr3_length: 12
v_call: TRBV6-1
d_call: TRBD1

cdr3_aa: ASSIGLAQETQY
j_call: TRBJ2-5
cdr3_length: 12
v_call: TRBV5-4
d_call: TRBD2

cdr3_aa: ASNLTGDGEAF
j_call: TRBJ1-1
cdr3_length: 11
v_call: TRBV5-1
d_call: TRBD1

cdr3_aa: ASSLNRLGGYT
j_call: TRBJ1-2
cdr3_length: 11
v_call: TRBV28
d_call: NA

cdr3_aa: ASSRSGTFSYEQY
j_call: TRBJ2-7
cdr3_length: 13
v_call: TRBV28
d_call: NA

cdr3_aa: ASSFGGAGNQPQH
j_call: TRBJ1-5
cdr3_length: 13
v_call: TRBV6-6
d_call: NA

cdr3_aa: ASSVQLAGGPSEQF
j_call: TRBJ2-1
cdr3_length: 14
v_call: TRBV7-6
d_call: TRBD2